This TCR beta chain was obtained from a study of cytomegalovirus exposure and HLA in healthy donors. General study points: Only CMV serostatus was available as immune exposure information.

PCR employed 60 Vbeta and 13 Jbeta primers. Profiled with immunoSEQ multiplex PCR; TCRdb holds only in-frame clones, not every one. Here the sample spans approximately 100,000 clones, more than 60% being singletons. V gave up 0 bases and J gave up 2 bases; unmatched junction bases: 4. Germline values: CDR1 SGHRS, CDR2 YFSETQ. The CDR3 runs 15 residues. Remarks on this clone: Its antigen is as yet unknown.

The sequence was collected from a woman in her forties or fifties in good health and CMV-seropositive. V usage is TRBV5-1 and J usage is TRBJ2-7; 8 bases agree with TRBD1. Sequenced input: PBMCs. In DNA, the CDR3 is TGCGCCAGCAGCTTGGAGGGGACAGGCGCCTACGAGCAGTACTTC. This gives the protein CASSLEGTGAYEQYF.